The source of this T cell receptor beta chain is a study of T cell responses to AZD1222 COVID-19 vaccine. Findings of the study overall: The repertoires were collected only after the peak T cell response.

The junction had 3 bases not matched to a gene; V was cut back by 2 bases and J by 2 bases. The CDR3 contains 16 residues. Germline CDR1 is SGHRS and CDR2 is YFSETQ. On this clone itself: Its antigen remains unknown.

Here immunoSEQ multiplex PCR was the method, and the copy in TCRdb shows in-frame clones only, minus some. Here the sample spans around 150,000 clones, roughly 90% being singletons. The clonotype originates from an adult in good health. This sample comprised peripheral blood, obtained on day 0 of AZD1222 vaccination. V is TRBV5-1 and J is TRBJ2-2, with TRBD2 identical over 10 bases. This CDR3 is CASSFRLAGNTGELFF. CDR3 nucleotide sequence: TGCGCCAGCAGCTTCAGACTAGCGGGCAACACCGGGGAGCTGTTTTTT.